This T cell receptor beta chain emerged from a study of cytomegalovirus exposure and HLA in healthy donors. Broader study findings: Cytomegalovirus-associated status was assigned to approximately 160 TCR beta chains.

Assay: immunoSEQ multiplex PCR; the TCRdb copy retains only in-frame clones and omits some. The repertoire consists of approximately 200,000 clones, with 80% to 85% occurring once and the leading ten covering about 1.2%. There are 14 residues in the CDR3. Deletions cut 11 bases from V and 0 bases from J, with 17 bases between. Looked up from germline, CDR1 is MDHEN and CDR2 is SYDVKM. The donors were part of the 120-subject validation cohort, which stood apart from the roughly 670-subject first cohort. Points on this clone: Its target is not known.

The clonotype was recovered from a woman younger than 45 in good health and CMV-seronegative. The rearrangement joins TRBV28 to TRBJ2-7; maybe TRBD2 (7 bases). Sample: PBMCs. CDR3: CASLARGASYEQYF. The CDR3 coding sequence is TGTGCCTCGCTGGCACGGGGGGCCTCCTACGAGCAGTACTTC.